This T cell receptor (beta chain) was recorded in a study of T-cell memory formation after mild COVID-19. Overall study results and limits: Clones contracting day 15 to 85 were balanced CD4/CD8; later expanders leaned CD4+. In pre-infection memory, a portion of responding clones appeared, which suggested that cross-reactive memory joined. Of the contracting clones, CD4+ ones lay mainly in CM and EM, and CD8+ ones in EMRA.

On this clonotype: Its antigen is unknown.

Germline CDR1 and CDR2: SEHNR and FQNEAQ (reference sequence). V dropped 4 bases and J dropped 3; count of bases not matched to a gene: 10. The CDR3 totals 16 residues. TCRdb re-called the 5' RACE reads with MiXCR, one entry per CDR3 protein. The table records a few hundred thousand distinct CDR3 sequences, around 15% of them present only once. What was sequenced was PBMCs or a T cell subset sorted from them (not recorded which). V and J are TRBV7-9 and TRBJ2-5; 8 bases align to TRBD2. The sequence was obtained from a man in his late teens or twenties who had mild COVID-19 (a few samples of this study predate the infection). Cell type and time point are not known. CDR3 in amino acids: CASSSRPGTREETQYF. The CDR3 nucleotides read TGTGCCAGCAGCTCCCGACCCGGGACTAGGGAAGAGACCCAGTACTTC.